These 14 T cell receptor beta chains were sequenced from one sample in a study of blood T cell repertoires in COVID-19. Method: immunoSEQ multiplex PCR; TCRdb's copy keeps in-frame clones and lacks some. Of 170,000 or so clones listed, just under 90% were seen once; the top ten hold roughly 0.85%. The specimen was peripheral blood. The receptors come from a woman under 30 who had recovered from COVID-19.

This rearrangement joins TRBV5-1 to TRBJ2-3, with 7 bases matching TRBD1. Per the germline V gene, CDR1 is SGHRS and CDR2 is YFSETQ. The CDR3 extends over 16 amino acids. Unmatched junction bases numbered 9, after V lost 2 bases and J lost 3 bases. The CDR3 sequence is CASSFFYRGITDTQYF. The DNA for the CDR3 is TGCGCCAGCAGCTTTTTTTACAGGGGAATAACAGATACGCAGTATTTT.

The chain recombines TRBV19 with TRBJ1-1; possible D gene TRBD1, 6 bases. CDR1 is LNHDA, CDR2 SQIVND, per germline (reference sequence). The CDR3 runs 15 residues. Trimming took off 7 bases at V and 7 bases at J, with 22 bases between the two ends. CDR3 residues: CASTLTPGGGNEAFF. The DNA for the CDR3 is TGTGCCAGTACCCTAACCCCGGGGGGCGGGAATGAAGCTTTCTTT.

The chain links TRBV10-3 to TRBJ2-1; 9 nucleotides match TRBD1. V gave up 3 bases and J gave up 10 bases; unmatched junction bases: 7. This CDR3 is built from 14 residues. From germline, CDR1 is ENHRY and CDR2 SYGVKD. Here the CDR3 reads CAISDLQGAGEQFF. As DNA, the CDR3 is TGTGCCATCAGTGACTTACAGGGGGCAGGCGAGCAGTTCTTC.

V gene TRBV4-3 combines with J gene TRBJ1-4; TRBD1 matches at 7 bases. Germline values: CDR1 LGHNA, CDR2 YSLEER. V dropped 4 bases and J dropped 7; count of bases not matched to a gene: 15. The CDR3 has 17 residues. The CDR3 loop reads CASSPSGGGRMGEKLFF. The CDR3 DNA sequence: TGCGCCAGCAGCCCCTCCGGAGGGGGCAGGATGGGTGAAAAACTGTTTTTT.

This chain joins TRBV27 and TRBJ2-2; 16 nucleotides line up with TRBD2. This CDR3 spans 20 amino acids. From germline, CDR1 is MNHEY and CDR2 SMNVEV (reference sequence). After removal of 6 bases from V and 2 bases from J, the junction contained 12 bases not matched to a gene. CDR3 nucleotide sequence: TGTGCCAGCAGCTTAAGACCGGGACTAGCGGGAGGGACTAACACCGGGGAGCTGTTTTTT. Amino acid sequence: CASSLRPGLAGGTNTGELFF.

CDR3 coding DNA: TGCAGTGCCTCTACAGATACGCAGTATTTT. This gives the protein CSASTDTQYF. The rearrangement links TRBV20-1 to TRBJ2-3, with unresolved D. Germline values: CDR1 DFQATT, CDR2 SNEGSKA (reference sequence). Trimming left V 6 bases short and J 3 bases short, with 4 bases between. The length of the CDR3 is 10 residues.

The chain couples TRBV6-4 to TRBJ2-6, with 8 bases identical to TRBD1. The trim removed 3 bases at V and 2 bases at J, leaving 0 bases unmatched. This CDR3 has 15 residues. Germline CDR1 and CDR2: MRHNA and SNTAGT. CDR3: CASSEQGAGANVLTF. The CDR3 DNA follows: TGTGCCAGCAGTGAACAGGGGGCTGGGGCCAACGTCCTGACTTTC.

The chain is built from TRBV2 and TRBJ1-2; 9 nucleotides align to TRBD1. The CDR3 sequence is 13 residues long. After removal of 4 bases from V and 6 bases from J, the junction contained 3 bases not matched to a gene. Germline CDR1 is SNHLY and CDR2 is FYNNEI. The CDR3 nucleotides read TGTGCCAGCAGTGCCGGGACAGGGCATGGCTACACCTTC. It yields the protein CASSAGTGHGYTF.

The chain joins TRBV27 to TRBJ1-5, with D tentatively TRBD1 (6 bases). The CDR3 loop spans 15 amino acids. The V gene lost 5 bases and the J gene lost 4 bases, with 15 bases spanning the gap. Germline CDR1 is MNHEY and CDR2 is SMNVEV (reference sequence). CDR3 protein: CASSHAGGGNQPQHF. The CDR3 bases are TGTGCCAGCAGTCACGCGGGAGGGGGGAATCAGCCCCAGCATTTT.

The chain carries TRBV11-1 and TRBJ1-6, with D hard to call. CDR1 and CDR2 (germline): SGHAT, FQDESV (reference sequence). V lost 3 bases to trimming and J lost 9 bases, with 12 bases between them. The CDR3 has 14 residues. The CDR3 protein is CASSLAGRSSPLHF. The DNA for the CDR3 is TGTGCCAGCAGCTTGGCGGGTAGAAGTTCACCCCTCCACTTT.

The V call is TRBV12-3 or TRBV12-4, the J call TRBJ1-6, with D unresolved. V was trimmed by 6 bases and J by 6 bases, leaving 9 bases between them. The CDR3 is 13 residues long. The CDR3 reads CASSIGLNSPLHF. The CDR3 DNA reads TGTGCCAGCAGCATCGGACTTAATTCACCCCTCCACTTT.

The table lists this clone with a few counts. The CDR3 region has the DNA TGCAGCGCAGACAGGGGGAGCGGAGAGACCCAGTACTTC. Its protein product is CSADRGSGETQYF. This rearrangement joins TRBV29-1 to TRBJ2-5, with 9 bases fitting TRBD1. The CDR3 spans 13 residues. V was clipped by 7 bases and J by 4 bases; unmatched bases: 7. The germline CDR1 and CDR2 sequences are SQVTM and ANQGSEA.

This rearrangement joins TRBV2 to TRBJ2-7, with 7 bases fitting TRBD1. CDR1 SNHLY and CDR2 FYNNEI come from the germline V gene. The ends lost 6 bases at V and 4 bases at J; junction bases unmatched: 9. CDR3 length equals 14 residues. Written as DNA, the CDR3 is TGTGCCAGCAGGACCGGGACAGCCATTTACGAGCAGTACGTC. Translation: CASRTGTAIYEQYV.

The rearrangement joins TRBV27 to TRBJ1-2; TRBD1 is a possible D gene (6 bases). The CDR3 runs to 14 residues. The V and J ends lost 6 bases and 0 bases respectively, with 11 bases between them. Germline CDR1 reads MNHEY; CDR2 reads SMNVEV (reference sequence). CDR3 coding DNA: TGTGCCAGCAGCCTAGGGGGATCTAACTATGGCTACACCTTC. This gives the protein CASSLGGSNYGYTF.